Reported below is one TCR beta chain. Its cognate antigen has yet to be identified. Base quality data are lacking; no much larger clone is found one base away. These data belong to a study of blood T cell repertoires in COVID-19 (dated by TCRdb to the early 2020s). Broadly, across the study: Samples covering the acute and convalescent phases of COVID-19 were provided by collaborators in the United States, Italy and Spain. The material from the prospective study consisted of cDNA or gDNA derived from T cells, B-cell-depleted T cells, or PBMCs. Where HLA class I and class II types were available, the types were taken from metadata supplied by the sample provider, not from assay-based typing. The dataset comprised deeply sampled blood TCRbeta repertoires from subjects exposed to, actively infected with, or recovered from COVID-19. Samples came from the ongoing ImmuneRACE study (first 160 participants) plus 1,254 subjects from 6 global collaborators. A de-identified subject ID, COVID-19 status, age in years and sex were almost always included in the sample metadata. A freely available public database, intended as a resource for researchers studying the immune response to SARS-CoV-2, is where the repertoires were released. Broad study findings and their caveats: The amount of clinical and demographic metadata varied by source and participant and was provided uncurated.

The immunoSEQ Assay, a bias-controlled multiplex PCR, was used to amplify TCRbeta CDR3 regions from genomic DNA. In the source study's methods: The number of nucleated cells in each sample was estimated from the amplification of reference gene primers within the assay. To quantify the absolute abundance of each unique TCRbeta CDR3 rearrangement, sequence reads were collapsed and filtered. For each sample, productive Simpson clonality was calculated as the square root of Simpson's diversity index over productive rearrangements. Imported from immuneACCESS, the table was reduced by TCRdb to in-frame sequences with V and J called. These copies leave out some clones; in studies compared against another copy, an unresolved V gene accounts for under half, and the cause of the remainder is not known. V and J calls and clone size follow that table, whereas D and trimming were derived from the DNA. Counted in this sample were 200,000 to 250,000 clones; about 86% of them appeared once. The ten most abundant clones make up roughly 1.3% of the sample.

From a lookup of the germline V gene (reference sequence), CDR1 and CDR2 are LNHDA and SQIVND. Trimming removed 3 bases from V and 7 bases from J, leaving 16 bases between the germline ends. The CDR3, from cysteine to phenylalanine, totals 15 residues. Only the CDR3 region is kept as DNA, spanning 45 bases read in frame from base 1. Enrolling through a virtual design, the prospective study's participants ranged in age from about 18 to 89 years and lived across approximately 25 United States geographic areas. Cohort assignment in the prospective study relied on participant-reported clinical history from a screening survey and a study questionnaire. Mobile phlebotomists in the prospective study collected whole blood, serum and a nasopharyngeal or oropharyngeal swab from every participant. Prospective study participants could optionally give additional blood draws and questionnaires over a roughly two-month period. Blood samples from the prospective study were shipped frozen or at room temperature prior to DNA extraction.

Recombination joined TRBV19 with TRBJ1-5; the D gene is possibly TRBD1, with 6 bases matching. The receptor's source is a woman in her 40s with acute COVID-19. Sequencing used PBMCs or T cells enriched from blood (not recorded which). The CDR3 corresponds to CASSISQGIGQPQHF. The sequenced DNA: TGTGCCAGTAGTATCTCTCAGGGGATTGGGCAGCCCCAGCATTTT. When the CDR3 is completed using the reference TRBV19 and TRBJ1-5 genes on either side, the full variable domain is DGGITQSPKYLFRKEGQNVTLSCEQNLNHDAMYWYRQDPGQGLRLIYYSQIVNDFQKGDIAEGYSVSREKKESFPLTVTSAQKNPTAFYLCASSISQGIGQPQHFGDGTRLSIL.